This paragraph reports one TCR beta chain. The antigen remains unidentified. This entry is derived from a study of cytomegalovirus exposure and HLA in healthy donors. Study findings and constraints: Analysis was carried out at a later point, and it linked a missense DCLRE1C variant to TCR beta V- and J-gene trimming. TCR sequences were mostly rare, though some public TCRs occurred in many donors. Immune exposure data for these donors was limited to CMV serostatus. Most TCR beta V segments were productive about 87% or about 30% of the time in an earlier analysis.

Germline V gene lookup returns CDR1 MDHEN and CDR2 SYDVKM. The CDR3 totals 16 residues. V was cut by 8 bases and J by 3 bases, with 22 bases left in between. Amplification used 60 Vbeta primers and 13 Jbeta primers. Data came from immunoSEQ multiplex PCR; TCRdb stores just in-frame clones and leaves some out. The table counts about 72,000 clones; under 3% lies in the top ten. The sequenced sample was PBMCs. The rearrangement links TRBV28 to TRBJ1-1, with TRBD1 as a possible D gene (6 bases). This sequence was found in a man aged 35-49 years in good health and CMV-seronegative. CDR3 coding DNA: TGTGCCAGCTTGGGGGCAGGTAAAAATGCGGACACTGAAGCTTTCTTT. It encodes CASLGAGKNADTEAFF.